The 15 T cell receptor beta chains below were found in one sample sequenced in a study of shared clonotypes between healthy human individuals. Here immunoSEQ multiplex PCR was the method, and the copy in TCRdb shows in-frame clones only, minus some. The sample records hundreds of thousands of clones, less than 85% being singletons. The sample comprised memory CD4+ T cells sorted from blood. Specified subset: CD45RA-negative fraction. The receptors were sampled from a woman younger than 45 in good health.

The V and J genes are TRBV7-6 and TRBJ2-1, with 8 nucleotides matching TRBD1. CDR1 SGHVS and CDR2 FNYEAQ come from the germline V gene. This CDR3 has 15 residues. The junction had 7 bases not matched to a gene; V was cut back by 5 bases and J by 4 bases. The CDR3 bases are TGTGCCAGCAGCGATAGACAGGGGTTTTACAATGAGCAGTTCTTC. It yields the protein CASSDRQGFYNEQFF.

This clone was counted only a few times. The chain has TRBV2 and TRBJ2-2; 11 nucleotides line up with TRBD2. The CDR3 consists of 15 residues. Germline trimming cut 6 bases from V and 7 bases from J; bases unmatched to any gene: 7. Germline V gene sequence: CDR1 SNHLY, CDR2 FYNNEI. CDR3 DNA sequence: TGTGCCAGCAGCTTCTCTAGCGGGAGGATCGGGGAGCTGTTTTTT. As protein: CASSFSSGRIGELFF.

Only one count was recorded for this clone. The chain links TRBV7-2 to TRBJ2-5; TRBD2 might be the D (6 bases). V dropped 5 bases and J dropped 1 base, with 17 bases sitting between them. The CDR3 runs 16 residues. Germline V CDR1 and CDR2: SGHTA, FQGNSA. The CDR3 sequence: CASSPRRGIPQETQYF. The CDR3 DNA sequence: TGTGCCAGCAGCCCCAGACGGGGGATTCCCCAAGAGACCCAGTACTTC. Full variable domain (missing parts from reference TRBV7-2 and TRBJ2-5): GAGVSQSPSNKVTEKGKDVELRCDPISGHTALYWYRQSLGQGLEFLIYFQGNSAPDKSGLPSDRFSAERTGGSVSTLTIQRTQQEDSAVYLCASSPRRGIPQETQYFGPGTRLLVL.

This chain joins TRBV7-2 and TRBJ2-1, with D perhaps matching TRBD2 (6 bases). CDR3 size: 18 residues. CDR1 is SGHTA, CDR2 FQGNSA, per germline. Trimming removed 5 bases at V and 3 bases at J, with 23 bases between. The CDR3 region is CASSLLPSGGRLYNEQFF. In nucleotides, the CDR3 is TGTGCCAGCAGCCTCCTCCCTTCCGGGGGAAGGCTCTACAATGAGCAGTTCTTC.

This chain joins TRBV11-2 and TRBJ1-2; D is undetermined. Germline CDR1 reads SGHAT; CDR2 reads FQNNGV. Trimming removed 3 bases at V and 4 bases at J, with 6 bases between. The CDR3 covers 12 residues. The CDR3 nucleotides are TGTGCCAGCAGCTTCGGCAGCTATGGCTACACCTTC. Encoded protein: CASSFGSYGYTF.

The chain recombines TRBV7-9 with TRBJ2-1; 7 positions match TRBD2. Germline lookup yields CDR1 SEHNR and CDR2 FQNEAQ (reference sequence). The CDR3 sequence is 15 residues long. The V segment lost 2 bases and the J segment 5 bases; nucleotides outside the gene matches: 6. CDR3 sequence: CASSLLSSGNNEQFF. The CDR3 bases are TGTGCCAGCAGCTTACTGTCTAGCGGTAACAATGAGCAGTTCTTC.

This clone was seen more than once but under ten times. The V call is TRBV2, the J call TRBJ2-7, with D possibly being TRBD1 (7 bases). Trimming removed 2 bases from V and 4 bases from J, with 15 bases in between. The CDR3 loop spans 15 amino acids. Germline CDR1 and CDR2: SNHLY and FYNNEI. CDR3 amino acids: CASSELTQGGYEQYF. The DNA of the CDR3 is TGTGCCAGCAGTGAACTTACGCAGGGGGGATACGAGCAGTACTTC.

V usage is TRBV4-1 and J usage is TRBJ1-6; possible D gene TRBD1, 6 bases. The ends were cut back, 5 bases at V and 5 bases at J, with 16 bases in the middle. Germline CDR1 MGHRA, CDR2 YSYEKL. The CDR3 length is 16 residues. The CDR3 sequence is CASSETTGQHNSPLHF. The DNA for the CDR3 is TGCGCCAGCAGCGAGACGACAGGTCAGCATAATTCACCCCTCCACTTT.

The count of this clone is one. V gene TRBV15 combines with J gene TRBJ2-3; maybe TRBD2 (6 bases). The CDR3 spans 17 residues. Trimming took 1 base from V and 5 from J, leaving 19 bases between them. Germline CDR1 is LNHNV and CDR2 is YYDKDF (reference sequence). The CDR3 DNA reads TGTGCCACCAGCAGAGGGGCGGAGGGAGAGGGAAGAGATACGCAGTATTTT. Translated, it gives CATSRGAEGEGRDTQYF.

This clone was seen once. J is TRBJ2-2 and V is TRBV7-9, with D perhaps matching TRBD1 (5 bases). CDR1 SEHNR and CDR2 FQNEAQ come from the germline V gene (reference sequence). The CDR3 length is 14 residues. V shed 2 bases and J shed 3 bases, with 7 bases lying between them. This CDR3 reads CASSLRGYTGELFF. Written as DNA, the CDR3 is TGTGCCAGCAGCTTAAGGGGTTACACCGGGGAGCTGTTTTTT.

V is TRBV14 and J is TRBJ2-1; D is undetermined. Trimming took off 4 bases at V and 8 bases at J, with 24 bases between the two ends. Per germline, CDR1 SGHDN and CDR2 FVKESK. This CDR3 spans 17 amino acids. The CDR3, as DNA: TGTGCCAGCAGCCCCCCCCCGGGTCTGGCGAAGTTACATGAGCAGTTCTTC. Protein sequence: CASSPPPGLAKLHEQFF. The full variable domain, in which reference TRBV14 and TRBJ2-1 provide the parts outside the CDR3, is EAGVTQFPSHSVIEKGQTVTLRCDPISGHDNLYWYRRVMGKEIKFLLHFVKESKQDESGMPNNRFLAERTGGTYSTLKVQPAELEDSGVYFCASSPPPGLAKLHEQFFGPGTRLTVL.

This clone was detected ten times or more. The V gene is TRBV5-1, the J gene TRBJ1-1; D unclear. Deletions cut 2 bases from V and 1 base from J, with 9 bases between. The germline CDR1 and CDR2 sequences are SGHRS and YFSETQ. There are 14 residues in the CDR3. This CDR3 is CASSFGNTNTEAFF. CDR3 in DNA: TGCGCCAGCAGCTTCGGCAATACGAACACTGAAGCTTTCTTT.

The chain recombines TRBV6-6 with TRBJ1-3; a weak D match, TRBD1 (6 bases). The germline gives CDR1 MNHNY, CDR2 SVGAGI (reference sequence). V was pared by 2 bases and J by 9 bases, with 14 bases between. The CDR3 consists of 14 residues. The CDR3 loop reads CASSYGDTPGTIYF. The CDR3 DNA follows: TGTGCCAGCAGTTACGGGGACACCCCCGGCACCATATATTTT.

This rearrangement joins TRBV27 to TRBJ2-1; D remains unclear. CDR3 size: 15 residues. V was pared by 0 bases and J by 5 bases, with 11 bases between. Germline assignment: CDR1 MNHEY and CDR2 SMNVEV (reference sequence). The CDR3 spells CASSLSGWGDNEQFF. CDR3 coding DNA: TGTGCCAGCAGTTTATCTGGCTGGGGTGACAATGAGCAGTTCTTC.

The chain uses TRBV9 and TRBJ1-5; D remains unclear. CDR1 and CDR2 (germline): SGDLS, YYNGEE. The CDR3 is made up of 14 amino acids. Trimming removed 0 bases from V and 5 bases from J, with 9 bases in between. For the CDR3, the DNA is TGTGCCAGCAGCGTAGATGCCGGGGATCAGCCCCAGCATTTT. Amino acid sequence: CASSVDAGDQPQHF.